Listed below are T cell receptor beta chains from one sample, sequenced in a study of blood T cells in healthy people across ages. In TCRdb, the 5' RACE reads were re-called with MiXCR into one record per CDR3 protein. The repertoire includes around 1,700,000 distinct CDR3 sequences, 28% of them detected once, and roughly 8% sits in the top ten. Sequences were obtained from blood. The receptors derive from a woman under 40 in good health. The CDR3 runs from the conserved cysteine through the conserved F or W. The D gene is left open where the match is weak. Not all rows give a size; the values are once, few, many and, for expanded clones, a class.

d_gene	j_gene	abundance	v_gene	CDR3nt	CDR3aa
NA	TRBJ2-1	NA	TRBV3-1	TGTGCCAGCAGCCAAGTTCCCCTAGCGAGGAAGAGCAACTCTGAGCAGTTCTTC	CASSQVPLARKSNSEQFF
NA	TRBJ1-4	NA	TRBV2	TGTGCCAGCATCCGATACCAGTTTGCAACTAATGAAAAACTGTTTTTT	CASIRYQFATNEKLFF
NA	TRBJ2-7	many	TRBV20-1	TGCAGTGCTTCAGACAGGATTGGTCGAGAGCAGTACTTC	CSASDRIGREQYF
NA	TRBJ1-2	NA	TRBV7-2	TGTGCCAGCACCCAACACGTTGCCTATGGCTACACCTTC	CASTQHVAYGYTF
NA	TRBJ2-5	few	TRBV20-1	TGCAGTGCTAGGGGGGAATATTTGGAGACCCAGTACTTC	CSARGEYLETQYF
NA	TRBJ2-4	many	TRBV20-1	TGCAGTGCTAGAGATGGAGGGAGAAATGACAAAAACATTCAGTACTTC	CSARDGGRNDKNIQYF
TRBD2	TRBJ2-3	NA	TRBV6-6	TGTGCCAGCAGTTCGGGGACTAGCGGGCACACAGATACGCAGTATTTT	CASSSGTSGHTDTQYF
NA	TRBJ2-7	many	TRBV3-1	TGTGCCAGCAGCCTCCCTGGGTTCGAGCAGTACTTC	CASSLPGFEQYF
NA	TRBJ2-7	many	TRBV4-1	TGCGCCAGCAGCCAAGATGGGAGGTTGGCAGGGGTCAACTACGAGCAGTACTTC	CASSQDGRLAGVNYEQYF
TRBD2	TRBJ2-7	few	TRBV12-3/TRBV12-4	TGTGCCAGCAGCGTAGCGGGAGAGAACGAGCAGTACTTC	CASSVAGENEQYF
TRBD1	TRBJ1-1	NA	TRBV27	TGTGCCAGCAGTTTCCGGCCCGACAGGGACGCTTTCTTT	CASSFRPDRDAFF
NA	TRBJ2-7	NA	TRBV25-1	TGTGCCAGCAGTGATAGGGACGGCTCCTACGAGCAGTACTTC	CASSDRDGSYEQYF
NA	TRBJ2-1	many	TRBV6-6	TGTGCCAGCAGTTACGGGTTAGCATATGAGCAGTTCTTC	CASSYGLAYEQFF
NA	TRBJ2-1	NA	TRBV6-1	TGTGTCAGCGCCAGGAGACCCGATGGGGGGAATGAGCAGTTCTTC	CVSARRPDGGNEQFF
NA	TRBJ2-4	NA	TRBV15	TGTGCCACCAGCAGAGATCGAGGCAGGCTACCCCAAAACATTCAGTACTTC	CATSRDRGRLPQNIQYF
NA	TRBJ2-3	NA	TRBV4-1	TGCGCCAGCAGCCAAGGATGGCTTGGGGGCACAGATACGCAGTATTTT	CASSQGWLGGTDTQYF
NA	TRBJ2-1	NA	TRBV2	TGTGCCAGCAGTGACCCCACTGGGACGGCATACAATGAGCAGTTCTTC	CASSDPTGTAYNEQFF
NA	TRBJ2-7	NA	TRBV10-3	TGTGTCATCAGTGAGCCCTCGGCACGACGCCCTTACGAGCAGTACTTC	CVISEPSARRPYEQYF
TRBD1	TRBJ1-2	few	TRBV29-1	TGCAGCGTTGAAGATCGAGGGACAGGGACCACCTATGGCTACACCTTC	CSVEDRGTGTTYGYTF
TRBD1	TRBJ2-5	few	TRBV20-1	TGCAGTGCTGTAGGGGGACAGGAGACCCAGTACTTC	CSAVGGQETQYF
TRBD2	TRBJ2-1	NA	TRBV4-1	TGCGCCAGTCGAGCGGCGGGAGGCCATGTGCAGTTCTTC	CASRAAGGHVQFF
TRBD2	TRBJ2-3	NA	TRBV7-8	TGTGCGGGGAGAGCGGGAGTCCTTAGCACAGATACGCAGTATTTT	CAGRAGVLSTDTQYF
NA	TRBJ1-6	few	TRBV7-2	TGTGCCAGCAGCTTAGAACCGAGCTCCTATAATTCACCCCTCCACTTT	CASSLEPSSYNSPLHF
TRBD1	TRBJ1-2	many	TRBV20-1	TGCAGTGTGCAACCGACAGGGATACCCGGCTACACCTTC	CSVQPTGIPGYTF
TRBD1	TRBJ2-7	many	TRBV30	TGTGCCTGGAGTGACAGGGGGCTTTACGAGCAGTACTTC	CAWSDRGLYEQYF
NA	TRBJ2-3	NA	TRBV7-2	TGTGCGAGCGCGCTAGCTGGCACAGATACGCAGTATTTT	CASALAGTDTQYF